The TCR beta chain under discussion was sequenced for a study of response to subunit inactivated influenza vaccine. This clonotype has just a few counts. Its antigen is not identified. The study, taken as a whole, reports: A suggestion made by the authors is that each seasonal influenza vaccination recruits few new T cells.

TCRdb re-analysed the RT-PCR reads in MiXCR, keeping a single row per CDR3 protein. The sample shows hundreds of thousands of distinct CDR3 sequences, 15% to 18% of them seen only once. CDR1 and CDR2 (germline): DFQATT, SNEGSKA (reference sequence). The CDR3 contains 14 residues. J gave up 7 bases and V 6 bases, and 9 bases lay outside the gene matches. The sample consisted of PBMCs from blood, taken about 11 days after vaccination. This TCR derives from a man aged 45-60 years who received an inactivated influenza vaccine. The chain couples TRBV20-1 to TRBJ2-1; 10 nucleotides match TRBD2. CDR3 nucleotide sequence: TGCAGTGCAAGGTCACTAGCGGGACAAAATGAGCAGTTCTTC. Protein product: CSARSLAGQNEQFF.